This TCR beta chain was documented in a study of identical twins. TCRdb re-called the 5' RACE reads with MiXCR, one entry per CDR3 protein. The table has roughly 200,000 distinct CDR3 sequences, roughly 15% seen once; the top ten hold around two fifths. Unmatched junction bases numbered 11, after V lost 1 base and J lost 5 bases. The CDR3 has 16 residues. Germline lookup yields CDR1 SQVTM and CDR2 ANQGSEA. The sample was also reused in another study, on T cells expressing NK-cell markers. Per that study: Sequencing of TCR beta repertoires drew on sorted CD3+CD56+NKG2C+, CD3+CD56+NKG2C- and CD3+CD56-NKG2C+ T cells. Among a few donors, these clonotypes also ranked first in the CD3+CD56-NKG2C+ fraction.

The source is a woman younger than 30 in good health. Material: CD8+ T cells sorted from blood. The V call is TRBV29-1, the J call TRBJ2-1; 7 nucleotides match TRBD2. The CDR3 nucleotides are TGCAGCGTTGAAGTAGCGGGCCTCTCCCCGAACAATGAGCAGTTCTTC. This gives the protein CSVEVAGLSPNNEQFF.